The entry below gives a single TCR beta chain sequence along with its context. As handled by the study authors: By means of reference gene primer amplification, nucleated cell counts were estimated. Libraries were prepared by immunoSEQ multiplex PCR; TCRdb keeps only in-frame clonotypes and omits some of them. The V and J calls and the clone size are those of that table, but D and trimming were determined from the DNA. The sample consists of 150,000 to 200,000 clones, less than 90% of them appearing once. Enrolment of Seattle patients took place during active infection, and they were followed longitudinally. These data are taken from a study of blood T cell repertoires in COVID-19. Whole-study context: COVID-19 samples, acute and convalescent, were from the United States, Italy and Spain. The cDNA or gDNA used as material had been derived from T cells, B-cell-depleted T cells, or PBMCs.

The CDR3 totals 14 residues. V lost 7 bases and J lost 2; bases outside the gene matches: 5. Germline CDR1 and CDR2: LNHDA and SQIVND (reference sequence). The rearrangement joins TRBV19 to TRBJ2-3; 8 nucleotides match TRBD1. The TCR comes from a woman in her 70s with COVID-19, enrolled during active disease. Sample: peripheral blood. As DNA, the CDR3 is TGTGCCAGTACCCGGACAGGGACCACAGATACGCAGTATTTT. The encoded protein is CASTRTGTTDTQYF.